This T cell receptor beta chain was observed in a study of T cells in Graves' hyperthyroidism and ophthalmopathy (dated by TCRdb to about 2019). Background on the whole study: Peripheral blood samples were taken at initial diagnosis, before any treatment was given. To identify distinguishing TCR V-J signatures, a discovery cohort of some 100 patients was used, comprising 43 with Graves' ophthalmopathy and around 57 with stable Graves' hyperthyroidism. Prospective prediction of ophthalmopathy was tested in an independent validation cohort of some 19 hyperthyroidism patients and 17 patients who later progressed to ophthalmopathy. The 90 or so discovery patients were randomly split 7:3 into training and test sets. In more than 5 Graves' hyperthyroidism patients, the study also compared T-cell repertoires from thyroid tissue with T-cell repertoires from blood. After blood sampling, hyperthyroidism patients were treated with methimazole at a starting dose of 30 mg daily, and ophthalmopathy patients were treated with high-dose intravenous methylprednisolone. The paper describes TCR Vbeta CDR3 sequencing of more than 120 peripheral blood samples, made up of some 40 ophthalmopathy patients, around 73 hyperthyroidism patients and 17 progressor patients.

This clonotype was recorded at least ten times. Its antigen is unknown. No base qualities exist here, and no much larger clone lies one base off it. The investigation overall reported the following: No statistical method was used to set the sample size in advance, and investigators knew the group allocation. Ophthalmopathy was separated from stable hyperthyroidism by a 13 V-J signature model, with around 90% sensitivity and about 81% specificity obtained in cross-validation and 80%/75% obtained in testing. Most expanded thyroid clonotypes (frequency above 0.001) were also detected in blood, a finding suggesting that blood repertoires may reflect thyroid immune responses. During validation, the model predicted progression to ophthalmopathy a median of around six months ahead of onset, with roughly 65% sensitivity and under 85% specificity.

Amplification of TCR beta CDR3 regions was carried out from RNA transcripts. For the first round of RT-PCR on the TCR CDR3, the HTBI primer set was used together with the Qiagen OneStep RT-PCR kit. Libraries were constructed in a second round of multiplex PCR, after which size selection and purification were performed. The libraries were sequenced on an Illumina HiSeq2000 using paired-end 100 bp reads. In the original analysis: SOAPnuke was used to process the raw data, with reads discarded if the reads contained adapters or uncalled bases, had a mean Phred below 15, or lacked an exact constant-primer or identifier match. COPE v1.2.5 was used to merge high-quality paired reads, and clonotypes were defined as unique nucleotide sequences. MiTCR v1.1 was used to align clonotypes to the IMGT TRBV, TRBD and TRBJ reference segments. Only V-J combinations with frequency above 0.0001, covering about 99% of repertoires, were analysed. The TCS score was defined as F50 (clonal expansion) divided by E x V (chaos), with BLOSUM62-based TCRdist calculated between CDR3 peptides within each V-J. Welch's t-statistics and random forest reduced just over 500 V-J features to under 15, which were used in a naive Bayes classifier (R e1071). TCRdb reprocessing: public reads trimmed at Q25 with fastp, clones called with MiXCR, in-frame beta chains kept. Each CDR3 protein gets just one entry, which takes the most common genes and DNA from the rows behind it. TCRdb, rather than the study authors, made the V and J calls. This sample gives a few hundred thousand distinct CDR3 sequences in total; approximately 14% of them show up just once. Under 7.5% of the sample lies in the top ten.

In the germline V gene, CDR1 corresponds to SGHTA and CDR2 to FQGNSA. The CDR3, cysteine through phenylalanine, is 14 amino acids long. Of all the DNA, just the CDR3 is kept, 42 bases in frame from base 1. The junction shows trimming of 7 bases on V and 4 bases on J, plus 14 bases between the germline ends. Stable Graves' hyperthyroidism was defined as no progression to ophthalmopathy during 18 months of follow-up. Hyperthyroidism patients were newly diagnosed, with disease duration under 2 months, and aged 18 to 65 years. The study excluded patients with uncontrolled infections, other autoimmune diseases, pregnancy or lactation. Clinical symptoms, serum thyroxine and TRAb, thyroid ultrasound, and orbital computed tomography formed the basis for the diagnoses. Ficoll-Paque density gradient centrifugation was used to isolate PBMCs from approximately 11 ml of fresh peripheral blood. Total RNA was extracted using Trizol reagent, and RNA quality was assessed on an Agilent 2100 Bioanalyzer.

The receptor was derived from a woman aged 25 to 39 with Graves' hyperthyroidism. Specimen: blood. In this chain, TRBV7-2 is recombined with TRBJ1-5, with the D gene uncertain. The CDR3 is CASTAGLGNQPQHF. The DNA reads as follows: TGTGCCAGCACGGCGGGTCTGGGGAATCAGCCCCAGCATTTT.